Sequencing of this TCR beta chain was carried out in a study of T cell responses to AZD1222 COVID-19 vaccine. Generated by immunoSEQ multiplex PCR, the TCRdb table keeps only in-frame clones and is missing some. The profile shows 89,000 or so clones, just over 85% of them singletons. This clone was counted a single time. The ends lost 6 bases at V and 2 bases at J; junction bases unmatched: 12. This CDR3 comprises 18 residues. The germline CDR1 and CDR2 sequences are KGHSH and LQKENI. The sequence came from an adult in good health. Source: peripheral blood, taken on day 0 of AZD1222 vaccination. The genes are TRBV18 and TRBJ2-6; 8 bases line up with TRBD1. The CDR3 protein is CASSAAPGGVTGANVLTF. The CDR3 bases are TGTGCCAGCTCCGCCGCTCCAGGGGGCGTCACTGGGGCCAACGTCCTGACTTTC.